The present TCR beta chain was sequenced within a study of vaccination and CD4 T cells after COVID-19 (dated by TCRdb to the early 2020s). About the investigation overall: Every convalescent patient had a positive nasal swab PCR test for SARS-CoV-2, with mild disease in 8 to 10 patients and severe disease in one. Six males and four females were included in the convalescent cohort, with two Hispanic individuals, seven Caucasians, two Asians and one multiracial person represented. Two doses of either the Pfizer-BioNTech BNT162b2 vaccine (n=8) or the Moderna mRNA-1273 vaccine (n=2) were administered to participants. Post-COVID blood samples from convalescent patients were collected a median of approximately 100 days after diagnosis, with a range of 35 to 161 days. Post-vaccine blood samples were collected a median of about 72 days after the second vaccine dose, ranging from about 14 to 241 days. Overlapping spike peptide pools from SARS-CoV-2 and from the common cold coronaviruses HCoV-NL63, HCoV-OC43 and HCoV-229E were used as culture stimuli. In control cultures, a CEFX viral epitope pool was used as positive control, an HIV-1 Nef peptide pool was used as negative control, or no peptide was added. The spike-specific CD4+ TCR repertoire was compared before and after mRNA vaccination in approximately ten COVID-19 convalescent patients and a few infection-naive healthy vaccine recipients. Here is what the overall study found, with its caveats: In convalescent patients, a median 86.3% of post-vaccine SARS-CoV-2-reactive clones were detected only after vaccination, and vaccine-specific priming was suggested by this finding. The number of convalescent patients in the study was relatively small, and the study did not examine early timepoints following natural infection. An increase in the median number of SARS-CoV-2-reactive clonotypes from around 20 after infection to 35 to 40 after vaccination was observed, but the change was not found to be significant. Nearly all vaccine-specific clones in convalescent patients (304 of 307) were mono-reactive for SARS-CoV-2 spike rather than cross-reactive with common cold coronaviruses.

CDR1 and CDR2 are drawn from the germline V gene: SGHTA, FQGNSA. The CDR3 has 12 amino acids, counting the end cysteine and phenylalanine. Only the CDR3 portion is preserved as DNA: 36 bases, with reading frame beginning at the first base. V is cut back by 2 bases and J by 11 bases, with 3 bases in the junction unmatched. This clonotype was seen a handful of times. It has no known antigen specificity. No base-level quality is on record; no much larger clone is a single base apart. The library was obtained by PCR. At the Johns Hopkins FTIC core, DNA from the cultured CD4+ T cells underwent TCR sequencing with the Oncomine TCR Beta short-read assay. Genomic DNA was extracted from the cultured CD4+ T cells with the QIAamp micro DNA kit. Oncomine TCR Beta libraries from cultured CD4+ T cells were pooled using unique dual indexes and sequenced on an Illumina iSeq 100. Per the original workflow: Non-productive sequences were filtered out, and CDR3s that did not start with C, did not end with F or W, or were shorter than 7 amino acids were discarded. Antigen-specific clonotypes were identified using the MANAFEST web application through comparison of peptide-stimulated wells with reference and other culture wells. For a clone to be called positive, the clone needed an FDR below 0.05, an odds ratio above 5, and a productive frequency above 0.1% in at least two of three replicate wells. Cross-reactive clonotypes were defined as significantly expanded in both SARS-CoV-2 spike wells and at least one common cold coronavirus spike condition. CDR3 homology was assessed with Levenshtein distances (stringdist) and unrooted phylogenetic trees (ape) in R version 3.6.1. TCRdb ran its own pipeline on the public reads, namely fastp trimming at Q25 and MiXCR clone calling, and kept in-frame beta chains. Each CDR3 protein gets just one entry, which takes the most common genes and DNA from the rows behind it. Clone size and V and J calls follow TCRdb, not the original study. Within this sample are 7,500 to 10,000 distinct CDR3 sequences, with 30% to 45% of them counted one time only. The ten largest clones add up to 16% of the sample.

The treatment or condition label, read with the paper, signifies: approximately 10-day PBMC culture with coronavirus spike peptide pools or control peptides (ViraFEST assay). The study used the ViraFEST assay, which expanded antigen-specific T cells with peptide pools and then identified expanded clonotypes by TCR sequencing. The convalescent patients' positive SARS-CoV-2 PCR tests fell between March and December 2020, which was before the Alpha, Beta and Delta variants emerged in the United States. More than 1.5 million PBMCs per well were cultured in IMDM with roughly 5% human AB serum and 8.5 to 10 IU/ml IL-2, plus 10 ug/ml peptide pools. On days 3 and 7, half of the culture medium was replaced with fresh IL-2-containing medium. After about nine days of culture, CD4+ T cells were isolated by negative selection with the EasySep CD4+ T cell isolation kit. Ficoll-Paque Plus gradient centrifugation was used to isolate PBMCs from whole blood, and the isolated PBMCs were then either used fresh or cryopreserved at -140C. Triplicate wells were generally used for each culture condition.

Sequenced material: CD4+ T cells from blood, cultured in vitro. Rearrangement joined TRBV7-2 to TRBJ2-3; 8 junctional bases match TRBD1. This receptor was taken from a human donor who had recovered from COVID-19. The CDR3 reads CASSLPGTGQYF. The nucleotide sequence reads as follows: TGTGCCAGCAGCTTACCCGGGACAGGGCAGTATTTT.